The 9 T cell receptor beta chains below all came from one sample that was sequenced in a study of blood T cell repertoires in COVID-19. This table comes from immunoSEQ multiplex PCR, and its TCRdb copy is limited to in-frame clones, with some not included. The sample consists of approximately 190,000 clones, about 88% of them appearing once. Sequencing was performed on peripheral blood. All receptors come from a woman aged 40 to 50 who had recovered from COVID-19.

A single count supports this clone. This sequence joins TRBV18 and TRBJ2-7; D is possibly TRBD2 (5 bases). CDR1 is KGHSH and CDR2 is LQKENI in the germline V gene. This CDR3 contains 14 residues. Trimming removed 1 base at V and 3 bases at J, with 10 bases between. The CDR3 bases are TGTGCCAGCTCACCACGGCTCGGGGTCTACGAGCAGTACTTC. This gives the protein CASSPRLGVYEQYF.

The genes are TRBV30 and TRBJ1-1; a weak D match, TRBD1 (5 bases). The germline V gene encodes CDR1 GTSNPN and CDR2 SVGIG (reference sequence). The length of the CDR3 is 13 residues. Trimming cost V 2 bases and J 0 bases, with 7 bases left between them. The CDR3 here is CAWSRGMNTEAFF. The CDR3 region has the DNA TGTGCCTGGAGTAGGGGCATGAACACTGAAGCTTTCTTT.

The chain employs TRBV4-1 and TRBJ2-7; TRBD2 is a possible D gene (6 bases). Trimming pared 0 bases from V and 0 bases from J, leaving 12 bases between. Germline values: CDR1 MGHRA, CDR2 YSYEKL. This CDR3 spans 16 amino acids. CDR3 sequence (DNA): TGCGCCAGCAGCCAAGATAATAGCGGACGCTCCTACGAGCAGTACTTC. Translation gives CASSQDNSGRSYEQYF.

The chain links TRBV2 to TRBJ1-1; D unresolved. Trimming stripped 6 bases from V and 6 bases from J, with 8 bases between. This CDR3 contains 11 residues. Germline V lookup: CDR1 SNHLY, CDR2 FYNNEI. Written as DNA, the CDR3 is TGTGCCAGCAGAGAGATCGCTGAAGCTTTCTTT. It translates to CASREIAEAFF.

The chain couples TRBV3-1 (or the pseudogene TRBV3-2) to TRBJ1-2; 9 bases map to TRBD1. Germline assignment: CDR1 LGHDT and CDR2 YNNKEL (reference sequence). Trimming at V came to 5 bases and at J to 3 bases, leaving 16 bases not matched to a gene. The CDR3 runs 18 residues. CDR3: CASSFNLSPGTGHYGYTF. CDR3 in DNA: TGTGCCAGCAGCTTCAACCTCTCCCCGGGGACAGGGCACTATGGCTACACCTTC.

The rearrangement joins TRBV9 to TRBJ2-6; D is ambiguous. The germline V gene encodes CDR1 SGDLS and CDR2 YYNGEE. CDR3 length equals 14 residues. Trimming stripped 2 bases from V and 1 base from J, with 4 bases between. CDR3 protein: CASSVSSGANVLTF. The CDR3, as DNA: TGTGCCAGCAGCGTTTCTTCTGGGGCCAACGTCCTGACTTTC.

This chain links TRBV7-3 with TRBJ2-1, with 10 positions matching TRBD1. CDR1 SGHTA and CDR2 FQGTGA come from the germline V gene. The CDR3 totals 15 residues. J was trimmed by 9 bases and V by 2 bases; bases with no gene match: 7. This CDR3 reads CASSLDPGQGSEQFF. CDR3 DNA: TGTGCCAGCAGCTTAGATCCGGGACAGGGGTCTGAGCAGTTCTTC.

This clone was recorded at least ten times. The rearrangement links TRBV3-1 (or the pseudogene TRBV3-2) to TRBJ1-2, with a weak D call TRBD1 (5 bases). CDR1 and CDR2 (germline): LGHDT, YNNKEL (reference sequence). The germline V and J ends were trimmed by 1 base and 8 bases, with 11 bases remaining between them. This CDR3 comprises 13 residues. The CDR3 sequence: CASSQGQGQGYTF. In DNA, the CDR3 is TGTGCCAGCAGCCAAGGGCAGGGCCAAGGCTACACCTTC.

In its sample, this clone was seen a few times. The CDR3 region is CASSSGLARNEQFF. CDR3 bases: TGTGCCAGCAGCAGTGGACTAGCAAGGAATGAGCAGTTCTTC. This chain connects TRBV7-9 to TRBJ2-1; TRBD2 matches at 8 bases. The CDR3 sequence is 14 residues long. Germline CDR1 reads SEHNR; CDR2 reads FQNEAQ (reference sequence). Trimming removed 5 bases from V and 7 bases from J; junction bases left unmatched: 7.